These T cell receptor beta chains were read from a single sample in a study of T-cell reconstitution after alpha-beta-depleted transplantation in children. TCRdb re-called the PCR reads with MiXCR, one entry per CDR3 protein. The table records about 300,000 distinct CDR3 sequences, around 7.1% of them present only once. The sample consisted of peripheral blood, taken 360 days after TCRalphabeta/CD19-depleted stem cell transplant. Receptor source: a female patient aged 2-10 years who had a stem cell transplant for Fanconi anemia, so the T cells may come from the graft donor. CDR3s leave out the opening cysteine and the closing phenylalanine or tryptophan. The order of the fields is J gene, V gene, CDR3 length, CDR3 protein.

>TRBJ2-2|TRBV21-1|14
ASSKARGAGTGELF
>TRBJ2-3|TRBV6-5|13
ASSWRGAISDTQY
>TRBJ1-2|TRBV27|14
ASSLDGPPAWYGYT
>TRBJ1-1|TRBV5-1|13
ASSLEQTRGTEAF
>TRBJ2-2|TRBV9|14
ASSAPRRGKAGELF
>TRBJ1-1|TRBV12-3/TRBV12-4|12
ASSLSGGYTEAF
>TRBJ1-1|TRBV5-1|12
ASSFSQTTGEAF
>TRBJ1-1|TRBV27|12
ASSSFRERDRAF
>TRBJ1-4|TRBV4-3|16
ASSQDGAGTVTNEKLF
>TRBJ2-3|TRBV5-1|14
ASSLEGQLRADTQY
>TRBJ2-7|TRBV20-1|11
SALTGSSYEQY
>TRBJ1-2|TRBV27|13
ASSPSGTATYGYT
>TRBJ1-2|TRBV29-1|10
SVNEGPYGYT
>TRBJ2-3|TRBV7-9|13
ASSLVLASTDTQY
>TRBJ2-5|TRBV7-2|14
ASSPLTGGGQETQY
>TRBJ1-3|TRBV11-2|13
ASSLWGDRRNTIY